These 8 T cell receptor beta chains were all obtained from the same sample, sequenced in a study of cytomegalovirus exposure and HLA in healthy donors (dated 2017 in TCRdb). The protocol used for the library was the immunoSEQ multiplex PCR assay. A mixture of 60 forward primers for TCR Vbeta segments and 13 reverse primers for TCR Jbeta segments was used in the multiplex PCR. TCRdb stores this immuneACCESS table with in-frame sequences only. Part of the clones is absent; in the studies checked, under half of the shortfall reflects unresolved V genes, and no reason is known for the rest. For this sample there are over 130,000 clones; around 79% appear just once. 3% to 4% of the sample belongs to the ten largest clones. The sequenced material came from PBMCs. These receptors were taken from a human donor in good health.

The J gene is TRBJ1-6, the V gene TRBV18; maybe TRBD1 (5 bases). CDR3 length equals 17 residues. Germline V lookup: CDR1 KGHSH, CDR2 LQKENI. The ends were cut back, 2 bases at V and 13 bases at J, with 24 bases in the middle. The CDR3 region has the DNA TGTGCCAGCTCACCATGGGGACTGGACCCTCAGCTGTCGCCCCTCCACTTT. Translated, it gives CASSPWGLDPQLSPLHF.

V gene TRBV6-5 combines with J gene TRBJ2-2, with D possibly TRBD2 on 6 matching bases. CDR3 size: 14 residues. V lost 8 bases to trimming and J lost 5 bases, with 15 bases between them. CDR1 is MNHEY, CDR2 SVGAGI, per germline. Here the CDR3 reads CASAGYRETGELFF. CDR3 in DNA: TGTGCCAGCGCGGGGTATAGGGAGACCGGGGAGCTGTTTTTT.

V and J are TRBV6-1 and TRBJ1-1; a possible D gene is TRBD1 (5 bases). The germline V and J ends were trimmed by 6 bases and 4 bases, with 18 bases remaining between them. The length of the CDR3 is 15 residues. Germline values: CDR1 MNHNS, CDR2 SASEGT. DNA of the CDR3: TGTGCCAGCAGGGACGGGGGTCGAGAGGGCACTGAAGCTTTCTTT. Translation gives CASRDGGREGTEAFF.

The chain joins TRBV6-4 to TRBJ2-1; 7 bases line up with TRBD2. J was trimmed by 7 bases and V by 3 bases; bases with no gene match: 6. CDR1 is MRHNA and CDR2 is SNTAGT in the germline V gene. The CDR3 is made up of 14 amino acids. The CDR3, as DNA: TGTGCCAGCAGTGAAGGCGGGGAGGGGAATGAGCAGTTCTTC. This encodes CASSEGGEGNEQFF.

The CDR3 loop is CASSTTTGNTEAFF. The CDR3 region has the DNA TGCGCCAGCAGCACAACGACAGGGAACACTGAAGCTTTCTTT. This rearrangement joins TRBV5-1 to TRBJ1-1; D may be TRBD1 (6 bases). The CDR3 is 14 residues long. V lost 4 bases, J lost 1 base, and 11 bases lay in between. Germline CDR1 SGHRS, CDR2 YFSETQ.

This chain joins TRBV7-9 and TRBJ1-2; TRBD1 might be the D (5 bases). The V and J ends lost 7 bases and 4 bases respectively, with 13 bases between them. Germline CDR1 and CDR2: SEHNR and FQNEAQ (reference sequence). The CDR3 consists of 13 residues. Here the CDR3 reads CASTTGTLYGYTF. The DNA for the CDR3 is TGTGCCAGCACCACCGGGACTCTCTATGGCTACACCTTC. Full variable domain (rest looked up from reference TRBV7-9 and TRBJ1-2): DTGVSQNPRHKITKRGQNVTFRCDPISEHNRLYWYRQTLGQGPEFLTYFQNEAQLEKSRLLSDRFSAERPKGSFSTLEIQRTEQGDSAMYLCASTTGTLYGYTFGSGTRLTVV.

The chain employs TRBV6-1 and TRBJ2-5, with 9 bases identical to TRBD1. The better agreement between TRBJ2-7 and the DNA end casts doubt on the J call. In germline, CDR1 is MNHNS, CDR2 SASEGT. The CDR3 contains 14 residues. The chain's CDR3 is CASRDRGRSYEQYF. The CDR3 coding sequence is TGTGCCAGCAGGGACAGGGGAAGGTCCTACGAGCAGTACTTC.

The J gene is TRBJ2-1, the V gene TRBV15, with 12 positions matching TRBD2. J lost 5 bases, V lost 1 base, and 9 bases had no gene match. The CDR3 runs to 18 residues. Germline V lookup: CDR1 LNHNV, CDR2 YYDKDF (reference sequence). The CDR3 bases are TGTGCCACCAGCAGAGTCCCTGGGTGGACTAGCGGGGACAATGAGCAGTTCTTC. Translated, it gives CATSRVPGWTSGDNEQFF.